The rows below give T cell receptor beta chains drawn from one sample of a study of T cell responses to AZD1222 COVID-19 vaccine. Profiled with immunoSEQ multiplex PCR; TCRdb holds only in-frame clones, not every one. This table has over 100,000 clones, approximately 84% appearing once. The source was peripheral blood, collected on day 0 of AZD1222 vaccination. These receptors came from an adult in good health. Both conserved end residues are part of each CDR3. D genes are given only for firm matches. Size tells how often a clone was seen (once, few, many) or the class of an expanded clone, and some rows leave it out.

V gene	D gene	clone size	J gene	CDR3 DNA	CDR3 protein
TRBV28	TRBD1	NA	TRBJ1-2	TGTGCCAGCAGTTTATCGGGGACAGGGGGCTATGGCTACACCTTC	CASSLSGTGGYGYTF
TRBV4-2	NA	few	TRBJ1-3	TGTGCCAGCAGCCAAGATGCGGGGGGGTCTGGAAACACCATATATTTT	CASSQDAGGSGNTIYF
TRBV5-1	TRBD1	NA	TRBJ1-5	TGCGCCAGCAGCTTTAGCCCAGGGGGTCAGCCCCAGCATTTT	CASSFSPGGQPQHF
TRBV19	NA	NA	TRBJ2-7	TGTGCCAGTAGTATAAATCGCTACGAGCAGTACTTC	CASSINRYEQYF
TRBV28	NA	NA	TRBJ1-4	TGTGCCACGTGGGATGAAAAACTGTTTTTT	CATWDEKLFF
TRBV6-5	NA	NA	TRBJ1-2	TGTGCCAGCAGCCAGTACACCTATGGCTACACCTTC	CASSQYTYGYTF
TRBV7-2	NA	NA	TRBJ2-5	TGTGCCAGCAGGCTAAGGGTAGGAGGCGAGACCCAGTACTTC	CASRLRVGGETQYF
TRBV3-1/TRBV3-2	NA	NA	TRBJ1-2	TGTGCCAGCAGCCAAGAGCGCAGGGGCTACACCTTC	CASSQERRGYTF
TRBV6-5	NA	NA	TRBJ1-1	TGTGCCAGCAGTTTAAGGGGGGGTTTAGAGGAAGCTTTCTTT	CASSLRGGLEEAFF
TRBV7-8	TRBD2	NA	TRBJ2-3	TGTGCCAGCAGCCCGCGGGGGGGCACAGATACGCAGTATTTT	CASSPRGGTDTQYF
TRBV3-1/TRBV3-2	TRBD2	NA	TRBJ2-3	TGTGCCAGCAGCCAACTAGCGGGGAACCCAGATACGCAGTATTTT	CASSQLAGNPDTQYF
TRBV10-3	NA	NA	TRBJ2-5	TGTGCCATCAGTCTCCTAGGCCAAGAGACCCAGTACTTC	CAISLLGQETQYF
TRBV20-1	TRBD1	NA	TRBJ2-7	TGCAGTGCGAGTTCAGTCGGGACAGGTTCCTACGAGCAGTACTTC	CSASSVGTGSYEQYF
TRBV10-3	NA	NA	TRBJ1-1	TGTGCCATCAGTGAGACAGGGATAGGCACTGAAGCTTTCTTT	CAISETGIGTEAFF
TRBV18	TRBD1	NA	TRBJ2-7	TGTGCCAGTAAACCTAGGACAGGGGCCTACGAGCAGTACTTC	CASKPRTGAYEQYF
TRBV6-5	NA	NA	TRBJ1-3	TGTGCCAGCAGGTCCCTGGGGGGTGGAAACACCATATATTTT	CASRSLGGGNTIYF
TRBV10-3	NA	once	TRBJ1-1	TGTGCCATCAGTGAGTCTAGTTGGCAGGGCGGCACTGAAGCTTTCTTT	CAISESSWQGGTEAFF
TRBV18	TRBD2	NA	TRBJ2-1	TGTGCCAGCTCACCGCCGAGCGGGAGGGGCTACAATGAGCAGTTCTTC	CASSPPSGRGYNEQFF
TRBV6-5	TRBD2	NA	TRBJ2-1	TGTGCCAGCAGTTACGGCGGGAGTTTATACAATGAGCAGTTCTTC	CASSYGGSLYNEQFF
TRBV5-5	NA	NA	TRBJ1-5	TGTGCCAGCAGCCCAGAAATGAATAGCAATCAGCCCCAGCATTTT	CASSPEMNSNQPQHF
TRBV6-5	NA	few	TRBJ2-7	TGTGCCAGCAGTTACGACTCCCACGAGCAGTACTTC	CASSYDSHEQYF
TRBV6-1	NA	NA	TRBJ1-5	TGTGCCAGCAGTGAGAATCAGCCCCAGCATTTT	CASSENQPQHF
TRBV7-2	NA	NA	TRBJ1-4	TGTGCCAGCAGCTTAGCGGGGGGGAGGGAAAAACTGTTTTTT	CASSLAGGREKLFF
TRBV7-2	NA	NA	TRBJ2-5	TGTGCCAGCAGCTTAGGCATGCCTAAACAAGAGACCCAGTACTTC	CASSLGMPKQETQYF
TRBV28	NA	NA	TRBJ2-7	TGTGCCAGCAGGAACGGGGGTACCTACGAGCAGTACTTC	CASRNGGTYEQYF
TRBV4-1	NA	NA	TRBJ2-5	TGCGCCAGCAGCAAACTACAGGGAGCTGAAGAAGAGACCCAGTACTTC	CASSKLQGAEEETQYF
TRBV15	TRBD2	NA	TRBJ2-5	TGTGCCACCAGCGTCCGACTAGCGGGAGGGCCGGGTGTGGAGACCCAGTACTTC	CATSVRLAGGPGVETQYF
TRBV4-2	NA	NA	TRBJ2-2	TGTGCCAGCAGCCAAGGTTGGGGGCCAAACACCGGGGAGCTGTTTTTT	CASSQGWGPNTGELFF
TRBV19	TRBD1	NA	TRBJ1-4	TGTGCCAGTAGTGGACAGGGGTGGGAAAAACTGTTTTTT	CASSGQGWEKLFF
TRBV28	TRBD1	NA	TRBJ1-4	TGTGCCAGCAGTCCGACGACAGGGCCAGTTGAAAAACTGTTTTTT	CASSPTTGPVEKLFF
TRBV5-1	NA	NA	TRBJ1-2	TGCGCCAGCAGCTTGGGACAGGTCGGCGATGGCTACACCTTC	CASSLGQVGDGYTF
TRBV21-1	NA	NA	TRBJ2-5	TGTGCCAGTGGACTAGCGGGAGTTTGTAAAGAGACCCAGTACTTC	CASGLAGVCKETQYF
TRBV11-2	NA	NA	TRBJ1-4	TGTGCCAGCAGCCCCGGACGGGAGGAAAAACTGTTTTTT	CASSPGREEKLFF
TRBV10-3	NA	once	TRBJ1-6	TGTGCCATCCAAGGGACCGGTAATTCACCCCTCCACTTT	CAIQGTGNSPLHF
TRBV5-1	TRBD1	NA	TRBJ2-1	TGCGCCAGCAGCTTGGACGACAGGGGTGGTTTCAATGAGCAGTTCTTC	CASSLDDRGGFNEQFF